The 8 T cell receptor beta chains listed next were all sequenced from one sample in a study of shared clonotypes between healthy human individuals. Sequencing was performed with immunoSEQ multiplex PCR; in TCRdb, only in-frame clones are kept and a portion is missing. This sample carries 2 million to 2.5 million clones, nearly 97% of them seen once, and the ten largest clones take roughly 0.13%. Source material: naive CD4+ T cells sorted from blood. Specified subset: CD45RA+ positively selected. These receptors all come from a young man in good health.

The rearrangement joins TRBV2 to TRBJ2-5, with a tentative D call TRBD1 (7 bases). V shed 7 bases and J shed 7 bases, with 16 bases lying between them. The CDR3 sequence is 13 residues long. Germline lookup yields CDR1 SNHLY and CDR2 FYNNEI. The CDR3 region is CASTKGGGGTQYF. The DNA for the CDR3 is TGTGCCAGCACCAAAGGAGGGGGCGGGACCCAGTACTTC.

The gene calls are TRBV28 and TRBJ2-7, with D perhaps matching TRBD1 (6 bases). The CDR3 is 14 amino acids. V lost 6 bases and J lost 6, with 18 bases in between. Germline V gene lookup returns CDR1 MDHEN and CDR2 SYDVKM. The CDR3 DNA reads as TGTGCCAGCAGCCCCACCTCCAGGGGACGCGAGCAGTACTTC. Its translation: CASSPTSRGREQYF.

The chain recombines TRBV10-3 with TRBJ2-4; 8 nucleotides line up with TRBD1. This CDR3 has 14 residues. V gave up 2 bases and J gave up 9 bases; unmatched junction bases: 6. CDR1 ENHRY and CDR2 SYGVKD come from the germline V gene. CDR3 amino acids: CAISEGRGLGIQYF. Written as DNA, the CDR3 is TGTGCCATCAGTGAGGGCAGGGGGCTTGGCATTCAGTACTTC.

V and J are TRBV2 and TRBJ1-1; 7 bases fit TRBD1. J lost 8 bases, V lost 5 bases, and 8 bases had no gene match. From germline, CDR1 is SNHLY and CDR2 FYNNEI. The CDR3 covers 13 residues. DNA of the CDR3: TGTGCCAGCAGTTTCGCTTTACAGGGGGAAGCTTTCTTT. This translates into CASSFALQGEAFF. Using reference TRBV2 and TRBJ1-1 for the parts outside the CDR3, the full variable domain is EPEVTQTPSHQVTQMGQEVILRCVPISNHLYFYWYRQILGQKVEFLVSFYNNEISEKSEIFDDQFSVERPDGSNFTLKIRSTKLEDSAMYFCASSFALQGEAFFGQGTRLTVV.

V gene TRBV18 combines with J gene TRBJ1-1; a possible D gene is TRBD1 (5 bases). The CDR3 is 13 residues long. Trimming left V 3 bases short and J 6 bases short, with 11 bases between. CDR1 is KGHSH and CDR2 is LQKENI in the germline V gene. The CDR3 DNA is TGTGCCAGCTCACCCCGGGACGGAGCTGAAGCTTTCTTT. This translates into CASSPRDGAEAFF.

The CDR3: CASVRTGRYGYTF. The CDR3 DNA follows: TGTGCCAGCGTTCGGACAGGGCGCTATGGCTACACCTTC. The chain is built from TRBV5-6 and TRBJ1-2, with 8 bases that match TRBD1. CDR3 length equals 13 residues. V was clipped by 7 bases and J by 4 bases; unmatched bases: 6. In germline, CDR1 is SGHDT, CDR2 YYEEEE.

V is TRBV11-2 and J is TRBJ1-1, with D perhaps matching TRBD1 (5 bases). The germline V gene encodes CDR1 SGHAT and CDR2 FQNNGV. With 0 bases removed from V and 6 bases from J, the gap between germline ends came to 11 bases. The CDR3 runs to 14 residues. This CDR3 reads CASSLDRLGPEAFF. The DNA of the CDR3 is TGTGCCAGCAGCTTAGATAGGTTGGGACCTGAAGCTTTCTTT.

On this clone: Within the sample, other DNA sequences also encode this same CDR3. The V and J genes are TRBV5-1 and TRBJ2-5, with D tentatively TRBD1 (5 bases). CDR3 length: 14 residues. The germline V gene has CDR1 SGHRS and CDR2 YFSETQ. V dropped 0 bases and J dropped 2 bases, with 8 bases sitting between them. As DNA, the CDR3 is TGCGCCAGCAGCTTGGCGGCAGGGCAAGAGACCCAGTACTTC. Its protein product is CASSLAAGQETQYF. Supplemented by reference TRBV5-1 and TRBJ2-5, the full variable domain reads KAGVTQTPRYLIKTRGQQVTLSCSPISGHRSVSWYQQTPGQGLQFLFEYFSETQRNKGNFPGRFSGRQFSNSRSEMNVSTLELGDSALYLCASSLAAGQETQYFGPGTRLLVL.